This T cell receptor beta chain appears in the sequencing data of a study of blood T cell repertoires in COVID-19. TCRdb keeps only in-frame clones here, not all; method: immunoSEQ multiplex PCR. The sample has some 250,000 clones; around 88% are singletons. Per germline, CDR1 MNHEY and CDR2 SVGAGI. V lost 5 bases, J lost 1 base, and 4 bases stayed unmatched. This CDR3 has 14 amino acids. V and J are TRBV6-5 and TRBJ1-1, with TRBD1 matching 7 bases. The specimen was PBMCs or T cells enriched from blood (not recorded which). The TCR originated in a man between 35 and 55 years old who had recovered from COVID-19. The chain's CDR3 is CASSPGGRNTEAFF. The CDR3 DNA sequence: TGTGCCAGCAGTCCAGGGGGGAGGAACACTGAAGCTTTCTTT.